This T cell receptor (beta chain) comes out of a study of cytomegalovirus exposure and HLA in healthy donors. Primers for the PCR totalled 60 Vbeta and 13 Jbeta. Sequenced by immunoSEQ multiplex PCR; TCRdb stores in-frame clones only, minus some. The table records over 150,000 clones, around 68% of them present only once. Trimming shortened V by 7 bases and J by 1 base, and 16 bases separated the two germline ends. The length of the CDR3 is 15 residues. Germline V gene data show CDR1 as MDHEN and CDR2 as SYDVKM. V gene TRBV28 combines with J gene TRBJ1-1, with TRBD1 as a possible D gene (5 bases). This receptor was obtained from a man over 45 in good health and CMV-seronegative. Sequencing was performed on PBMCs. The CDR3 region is CASTPPGGTNTEAFF. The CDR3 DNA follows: TGTGCCAGCACCCCACCCGGGGGGACGAACACTGAAGCTTTCTTT.